This T cell receptor beta chain stems from a study of shared T cell receptors in the human thymus. Repertoires were generated with immunoSEQ multiplex PCR, while TCRdb's copy carries only in-frame clones and drops some. Here the sample spans hundreds of thousands of clones, 80% to 90% being singletons. This sample also appeared in a second study, on human thymus T cells. That work contributes: The sample donors, healthy Finnish infants, were having corrective surgery for congenital heart defects. Corrective heart surgery yielded resections, and these provided the thymus tissue. Both thymic and peripheral blood repertoires showed apparently biased V and J usage.

This clonotype originated in a boy under two years old with a congenital heart defect. Sequenced: thymocytes.

CDR3 coding DNA: TGTGCCAGCAGCCCCGATTCGTGGCTCAGGAATCAGCCCCAGCATTTT. It is translated as CASSPDSWLRNQPQHF. The V and J genes are TRBV2 and TRBJ1-5, with D unclear. This CDR3 is 16 amino acids long. Germline CDR1 and CDR2: SNHLY and FYNNEI. Trimming removed 6 bases from V and 4 bases from J, with 19 bases in between.